This is a list of T cell receptor beta chains from one sample in a study of a mutant IDH1 vaccine in newly diagnosed glioma. Repertoires were generated with immunoSEQ multiplex PCR, while TCRdb's copy carries only in-frame clones and drops some. The sample has under 150,000 clones, just under 80% seen once. No cognate antigen is known for these TCRs. Sequencing used PBMCs, obtained from a glioma patient whose treatment included an IDH1 peptide vaccine. Receptors originate from a man aged 35-49 years with glioma. CDR3s include the opening cysteine and the closing phenylalanine or tryptophan. The D gene is left open where the match is weak. The size of a clone is reported for some rows only, either as once, few or many, or as a class for expanded clones.

j_call d_call clone_size v_call cdr3_aa cdr3_nt
TRBJ2-1 TRBD1 NA TRBV2 CASRTGGVSYNEQFF TGTGCCAGCAGAACAGGGGGAGTCTCCTACAATGAGCAGTTCTTC
TRBJ2-5 NA NA TRBV12-5 CASAPNTGRFGETQYF TGTGCTAGTGCCCCTAACACAGGGAGGTTCGGGGAGACCCAGTACTTC
TRBJ2-7 TRBD1 NA TRBV7-9 CASSLPRGQGEEQYF TGTGCCAGCAGCTTGCCGCGGGGACAGGGAGAGGAGCAGTACTTC
TRBJ2-1 TRBD2 NA TRBV9 CASRSGTRGEQFF TGTGCCAGCAGATCAGGGACTAGAGGCGAGCAGTTCTTC
TRBJ2-7 NA NA TRBV5-6 CASSRPELSYEQYF TGTGCCAGCAGCCGACCAGAGTTGTCCTACGAGCAGTACTTC
TRBJ2-7 NA NA TRBV7-9 CASSSKVGEQYF TGTGCCAGCAGCTCCAAGGTCGGCGAGCAGTACTTC
TRBJ2-2 NA NA TRBV29-1 CSVVRAGQGTGELFF TGCAGCGTTGTAAGAGCAGGGCAAGGGACCGGGGAGCTGTTTTTT
TRBJ2-3 NA NA TRBV6-1 CASSDAGTDTQYF TGTGCCAGCAGTGATGCGGGGACAGATACGCAGTATTTT
TRBJ1-3 NA few TRBV2 CASRGTNPSGNTIYF TGTGCCAGCAGGGGGACGAACCCCTCTGGAAACACCATATATTTT
TRBJ2-2 NA NA TRBV4-1 CASSQAETVRAGELFF TGCGCCAGCAGCCAAGCAGAGACAGTTCGGGCCGGGGAGCTGTTTTTT
TRBJ2-2 NA NA TRBV6-5 CASSRSTGELFF TGTGCCAGCAGCCGTTCCACCGGGGAGCTGTTTTTT
TRBJ2-1 NA NA TRBV19 CASSQGGRAGEQFF TGTGCCAGTAGCCAGGGGGGTCGGGCGGGTGAGCAGTTCTTC
TRBJ2-7 NA NA TRBV6-5 CASSYRGHAQYF TGTGCCAGCAGTTATAGAGGACACGCTCAGTACTTC
TRBJ2-7 NA NA TRBV14 CASSQGRRAKGEQYF TGTGCCAGCAGCCAAGGAAGGAGGGCCAAAGGCGAGCAGTACTTC
TRBJ2-3 NA NA TRBV6-5 CASSLLGGPTDTQYF TGTGCCAGCAGTCTCCTCGGGGGGCCCACAGATACGCAGTATTTT
TRBJ2-7 NA NA TRBV21-1 CASRELSSSYEQYF TGTGCCAGCCGAGAGCTGTCCTCCTCCTACGAGCAGTACTTC
TRBJ2-2 NA NA TRBV5-1 CASSPQRPTGELFF TGCGCCAGCAGCCCACAGAGACCTACCGGGGAGCTGTTTTTT
TRBJ1-6 NA NA TRBV7-8 CASSLLHRDINNSPLHF TGTGCCAGCAGCTTACTTCACCGGGACATTAATAATTCACCCCTCCACTTT
TRBJ1-5 NA NA TRBV7-2 CASSRTLAGPNQPQHF TGTGCCAGCAGCCGAACCCTGGCGGGGCCAAATCAGCCCCAGCATTTT
TRBJ1-1 NA NA TRBV10-1 CASSESPVGRWPEAFF TGCGCCAGCAGTGAGTCCCCCGTGGGTCGGTGGCCTGAAGCTTTCTTT
TRBJ1-2 NA NA TRBV19 CASARQVLTYGYTF TGTGCCAGTGCCCGACAGGTTCTAACATATGGCTACACCTTC
TRBJ1-3 NA NA TRBV29-1 CSVEVPGRSGNTIYF TGCAGCGTTGAAGTACCGGGGAGGTCAGGAAACACCATATATTTT
TRBJ2-3 NA NA TRBV15 CATSRDLTGTDTQYF TGTGCCACCAGCAGAGATCTGACAGGCACAGATACGCAGTATTTT
TRBJ1-4 NA NA TRBV5-4 CASSLGLGTGEKLFF TGTGCCAGCAGCTTGGGGCTAGGGACGGGAGAAAAACTGTTTTTT
TRBJ2-7 NA NA TRBV2 CASSEAGGSSYEQYF TGTGCCAGCAGTGAAGCTGGGGGGTCCTCCTACGAGCAGTACTTC
TRBJ2-7 NA NA TRBV7-2 CASSLDWAEQYF TGTGCCAGCAGCTTAGACTGGGCCGAGCAGTACTTC
TRBJ1-2 NA NA TRBV12-5 CASVQRGLYGYTF TGTGCTAGTGTGCAGAGGGGGTTATATGGCTACACCTTC
TRBJ2-7 NA NA TRBV4-3 CASSQVRGLLSYEQYF TGCGCCAGCAGCCAAGTACGGGGCCTCCTTTCCTACGAGCAGTACTTC
TRBJ2-2 TRBD1 NA TRBV5-5 CASSLAGGEVTGELFF TGTGCCAGCAGCTTGGCAGGGGGAGAGGTCACCGGGGAGCTGTTTTTT
TRBJ2-7 TRBD2 NA TRBV7-9 CASSLGQLADLPYEQYF TGTGCCAGCAGCTTAGGCCAACTAGCGGACCTACCCTACGAGCAGTACTTC
TRBJ1-1 TRBD1 NA TRBV27 CASSRLADRATEAFF TGTGCCAGCAGTCGTCTAGCAGACAGGGCCACTGAAGCTTTCTTT
TRBJ2-2 NA NA TRBV10-3 CATTSREKGLTGELFF TGTGCCACCACCTCCCGGGAGAAGGGATTAACCGGGGAGCTGTTTTTT
TRBJ2-2 TRBD2 NA TRBV18 CASSPIAGANTGELFF TGTGCCAGCTCACCCATAGCGGGAGCTAACACCGGGGAGCTGTTTTTT
TRBJ2-7 TRBD1 NA TRBV12-5 CASGTWATGQVSYEQYF TGTGCTAGTGGAACTTGGGCAACGGGACAGGTCTCCTACGAGCAGTACTTC
TRBJ2-7 TRBD2 NA TRBV5-1 CASSRDLAGGPHEQYF TGCGCCAGCAGCCGGGATCTAGCGGGAGGGCCCCACGAGCAGTACTTC
TRBJ2-5 NA NA TRBV7-8 CASSLTGLETQYF TGTGCCAGCAGCTTAACCGGGTTGGAGACCCAGTACTTC
TRBJ1-5 NA NA TRBV4-2 CASSPHRADSGNQPQHF TGTGCCAGCAGCCCACACAGGGCAGACAGCGGCAATCAGCCCCAGCATTTT
TRBJ2-7 TRBD1 NA TRBV5-1 CASSLKDRGVEQYF TGCGCCAGCAGCTTGAAGGACAGGGGTGTCGAGCAGTACTTC
TRBJ2-5 TRBD1 NA TRBV13 CASSNRDRGVGETQYF TGTGCCAGCAGCAACCGGGACAGGGGCGTCGGAGAGACCCAGTACTTC
TRBJ2-5 NA NA TRBV5-1 CASSLDTETQYF TGCGCCAGCAGCTTGGATACGGAGACCCAGTACTTC
TRBJ2-3 NA NA TRBV19 CASSAPTDTQYF TGTGCCAGTAGTGCCCCCACAGATACGCAGTATTTT
TRBJ2-7 TRBD1 once TRBV10-3 CAISSPGQGPNEQYF TGTGCCATCAGTTCACCGGGACAGGGTCCCAACGAGCAGTACTTC
TRBJ2-1 NA NA TRBV6-6 CAGGLSYNEQFF TGTGCAGGGGGACTCTCCTACAATGAGCAGTTCTTC
TRBJ2-5 TRBD1 NA TRBV7-2 CASSLYRGPRETQYF TGTGCCAGCAGCCTATACAGGGGTCCAAGAGAGACCCAGTACTTC
TRBJ2-7 TRBD2 once TRBV5-6 CASSLRGLAGGPSSYEQYF TGTGCCAGCAGCTTGCGGGGACTAGCGGGAGGTCCCTCTTCCTACGAGCAGTACTTC
TRBJ1-1 TRBD1 NA TRBV5-6 CASSWIGTEYFGDTEAFF TGTGCCAGCAGCTGGATCGGGACAGAATATTTTGGGGACACTGAAGCTTTCTTT
TRBJ2-5 NA NA TRBV29-1 CSVFPGQGGWTQYF TGCAGCGTTTTCCCGGGGCAGGGAGGCTGGACCCAGTACTTC
TRBJ2-1 NA NA TRBV2 CASSDSRAGEQFF TGTGCCAGCAGTGATTCCAGGGCTGGTGAGCAGTTCTTC
TRBJ2-3 NA NA TRBV6-6 CASSFAGPTDTQYF TGTGCCAGCTCGTTTGCAGGGCCAACAGATACGCAGTATTTT